This TCR beta chain was recovered during a study of regulatory T cells in long-lasting Graves disease. iRepertoire HTBI primers and Arm-PCR of CDR3 regions built TCR beta libraries. One entry per CDR3 protein, called by TCRdb with MiXCR from the multiplex PCR reads. The sample shows just over 600,000 distinct CDR3 sequences, approximately 15% of them seen only once. Regarding time point: newly diagnosed GD, antithyroid drugs for less than 3 months. From PBMCs, RNA was extracted and then used to make the TCR library. Graves' disease diagnosis was established per American Thyroid Association guidelines. EDTA tubes collected 7.5 to 9.5 milliliters of peripheral blood. This clonotype was found a few times. Germline lookup yields CDR1 SGHNT and CDR2 YYREEE (reference sequence). CDR3 size: 15 residues. Deletions cut 5 bases from V and 2 bases from J, with 17 bases between. These data are also associated with another study on T cells in Graves' hyperthyroidism and ophthalmopathy. That work adds: Most clonotypes expanded in thyroid above 0.001 were likewise present in blood.

This chain links TRBV5-4 with TRBJ2-7, with D unclear. Sequencing used peripheral blood mononuclear cells (PBMCs), obtained at new diagnosis, from a patient treated with antithyroid drugs. This TCR derives from a woman under 40 with Graves disease. The CDR3 bases are TGTGCCAGCAGTAGGGCTGGCACGACGACCTACGAGCAGTACTTC. Translating it yields CASSRAGTTTYEQYF.